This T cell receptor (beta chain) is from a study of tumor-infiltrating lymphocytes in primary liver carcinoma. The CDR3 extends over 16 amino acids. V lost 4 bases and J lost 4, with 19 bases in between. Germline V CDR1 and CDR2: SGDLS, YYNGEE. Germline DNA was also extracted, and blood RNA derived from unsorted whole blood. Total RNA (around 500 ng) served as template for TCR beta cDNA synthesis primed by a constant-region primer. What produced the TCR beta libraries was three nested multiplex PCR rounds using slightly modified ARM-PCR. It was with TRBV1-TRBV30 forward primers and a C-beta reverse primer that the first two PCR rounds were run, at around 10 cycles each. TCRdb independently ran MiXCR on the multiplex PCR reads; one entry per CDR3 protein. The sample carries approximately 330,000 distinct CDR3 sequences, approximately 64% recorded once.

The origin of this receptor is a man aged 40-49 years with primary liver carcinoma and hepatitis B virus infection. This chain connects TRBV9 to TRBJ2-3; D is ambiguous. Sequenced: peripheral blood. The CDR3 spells CASSPSFASLSDTQYF. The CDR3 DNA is TGTGCCAGCAGCCCATCATTTGCCTCTTTGTCAGATACGCAGTATTTT.